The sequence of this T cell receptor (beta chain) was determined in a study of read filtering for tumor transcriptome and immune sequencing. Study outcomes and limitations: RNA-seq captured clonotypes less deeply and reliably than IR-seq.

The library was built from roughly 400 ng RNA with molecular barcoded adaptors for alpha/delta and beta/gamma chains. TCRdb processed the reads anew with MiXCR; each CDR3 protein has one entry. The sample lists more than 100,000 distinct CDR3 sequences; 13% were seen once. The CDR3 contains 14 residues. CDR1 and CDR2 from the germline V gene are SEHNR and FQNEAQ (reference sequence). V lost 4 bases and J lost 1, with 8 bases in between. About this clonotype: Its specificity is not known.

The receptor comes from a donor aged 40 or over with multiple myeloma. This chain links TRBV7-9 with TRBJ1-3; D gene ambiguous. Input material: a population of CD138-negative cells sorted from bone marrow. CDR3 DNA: TGTGCCAGCAGCTGGAGGGAGTCTGGAAACACCATATATTTT. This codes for CASSWRESGNTIYF.